The present T cell receptor beta chain was sequenced within a study of blood T cells in healthy people across ages. To note about this clonotype: Its antigen is currently unknown.

A sample-barcoded 5' primer and a J-beta primer mix were used in a second PCR of roughly 6 to 12 cycles. TCRdb fed the 5' RACE reads into MiXCR, producing one record per CDR3 protein. The sample shows 1.5 million to 2 million distinct CDR3 sequences, roughly two fifths of them seen only once. Study-level results: Significant beta diversity loss was already apparent by age roughly 40, declining roughly linearly.

This CDR3 comprises 14 residues. V shed 4 bases and J shed 4 bases, with 15 bases lying between them. Germline CDR1 reads SGHKS; CDR2 reads YYEKEE (reference sequence). The chain has TRBV5-5 and TRBJ2-7; tentatively, D is TRBD1 or TRBD2 (5 bases each). The sequence was obtained from a human donor in good health. The sequencing input was blood. This CDR3 reads CASSQGVGEYEQYF. Here the CDR3 DNA reads TGTGCCAGCAGCCAGGGCGTTGGGGAGTACGAGCAGTACTTC.